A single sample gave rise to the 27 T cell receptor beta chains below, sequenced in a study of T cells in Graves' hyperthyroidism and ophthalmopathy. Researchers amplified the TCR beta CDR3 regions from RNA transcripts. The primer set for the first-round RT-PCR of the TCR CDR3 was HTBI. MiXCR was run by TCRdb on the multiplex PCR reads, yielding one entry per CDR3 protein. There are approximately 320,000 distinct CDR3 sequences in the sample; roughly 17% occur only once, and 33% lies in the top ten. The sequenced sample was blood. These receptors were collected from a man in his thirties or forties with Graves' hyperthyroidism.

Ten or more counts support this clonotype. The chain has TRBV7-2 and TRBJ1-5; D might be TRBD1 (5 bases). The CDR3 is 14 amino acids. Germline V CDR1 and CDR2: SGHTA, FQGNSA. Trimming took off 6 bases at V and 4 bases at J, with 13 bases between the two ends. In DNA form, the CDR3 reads TGTGCCAGCAGTAGCATGGGGGGGAATCAGCCCCAGCATTTT. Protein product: CASSSMGGNQPQHF.

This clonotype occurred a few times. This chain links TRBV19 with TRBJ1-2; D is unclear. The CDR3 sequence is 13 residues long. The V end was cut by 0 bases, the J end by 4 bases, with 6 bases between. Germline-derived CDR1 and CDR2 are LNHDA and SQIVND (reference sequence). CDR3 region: CASSIESIYGYTF. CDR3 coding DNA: TGTGCCAGTAGTATAGAAAGCATCTATGGCTACACCTTC.

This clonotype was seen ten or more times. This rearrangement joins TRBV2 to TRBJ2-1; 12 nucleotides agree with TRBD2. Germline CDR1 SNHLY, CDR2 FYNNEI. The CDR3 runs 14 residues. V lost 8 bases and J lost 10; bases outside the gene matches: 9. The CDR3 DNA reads TGTGCCAGCCGGACTAGCGGGATGAGAGGAGAGCAGTTCTTC. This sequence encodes CASRTSGMRGEQFF.

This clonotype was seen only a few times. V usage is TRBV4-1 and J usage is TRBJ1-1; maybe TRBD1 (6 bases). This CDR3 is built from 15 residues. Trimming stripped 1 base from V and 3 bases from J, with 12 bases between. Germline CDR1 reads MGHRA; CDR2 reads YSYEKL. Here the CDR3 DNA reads TGCGCCAGCAGCCAAGGTACAGGGAGGGACACTGAAGCTTTCTTT. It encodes CASSQGTGRDTEAFF.

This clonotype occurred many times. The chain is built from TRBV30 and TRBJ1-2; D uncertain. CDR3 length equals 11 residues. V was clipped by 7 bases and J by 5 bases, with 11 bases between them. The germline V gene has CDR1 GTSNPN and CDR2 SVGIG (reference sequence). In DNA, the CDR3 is TGTGCCTCCCACGGGCGTTATGGCTACACCTTC. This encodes CASHGRYGYTF.

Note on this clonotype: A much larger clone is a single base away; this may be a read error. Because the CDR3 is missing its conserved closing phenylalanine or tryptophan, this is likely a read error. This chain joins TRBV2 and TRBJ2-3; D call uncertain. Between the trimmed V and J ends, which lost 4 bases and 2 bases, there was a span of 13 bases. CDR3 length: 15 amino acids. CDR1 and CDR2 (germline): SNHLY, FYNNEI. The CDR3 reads CASSVSRQLTDTQYL. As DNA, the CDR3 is TGTGCCAGCAGTGTTAGTCGGCAGCTCACAGATACGCAGTATCTT.

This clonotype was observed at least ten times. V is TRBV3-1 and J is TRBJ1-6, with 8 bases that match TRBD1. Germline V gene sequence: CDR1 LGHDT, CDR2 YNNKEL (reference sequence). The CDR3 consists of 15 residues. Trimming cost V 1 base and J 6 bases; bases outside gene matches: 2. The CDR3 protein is CASSQVGQGNSPLHF. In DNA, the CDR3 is TGTGCCAGCAGCCAAGTTGGACAGGGTAATTCACCCCTCCACTTT.

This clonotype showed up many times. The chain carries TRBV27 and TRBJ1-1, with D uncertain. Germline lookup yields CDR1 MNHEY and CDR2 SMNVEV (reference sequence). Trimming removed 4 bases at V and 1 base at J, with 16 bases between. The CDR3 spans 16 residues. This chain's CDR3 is CASSSLPGEPNTEAFF. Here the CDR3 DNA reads TGTGCCAGCAGTTCGCTTCCAGGTGAACCGAACACTGAAGCTTTCTTT.

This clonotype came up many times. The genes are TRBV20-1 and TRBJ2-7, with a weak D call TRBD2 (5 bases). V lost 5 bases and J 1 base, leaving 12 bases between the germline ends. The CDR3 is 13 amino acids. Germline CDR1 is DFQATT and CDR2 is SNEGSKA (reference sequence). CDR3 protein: CSAHRDTSYEQYF. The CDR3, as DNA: TGCAGTGCTCACCGGGATACTTCCTACGAGCAGTACTTC.

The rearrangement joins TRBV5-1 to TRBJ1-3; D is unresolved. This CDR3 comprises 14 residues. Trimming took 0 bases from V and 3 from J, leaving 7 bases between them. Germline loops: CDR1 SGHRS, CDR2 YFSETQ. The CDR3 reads CASSLGTVGNTIYF. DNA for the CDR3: TGCGCCAGCAGCTTGGGGACCGTTGGAAACACCATATATTTT.

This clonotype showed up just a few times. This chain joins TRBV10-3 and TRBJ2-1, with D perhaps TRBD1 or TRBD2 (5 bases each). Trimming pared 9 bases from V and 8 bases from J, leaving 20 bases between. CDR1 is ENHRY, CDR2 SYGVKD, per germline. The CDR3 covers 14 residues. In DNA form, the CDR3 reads TGTGCCATAAGGGGTCGGGATTCCGGGGATGAGCAGTTCTTC. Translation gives CAIRGRDSGDEQFF.

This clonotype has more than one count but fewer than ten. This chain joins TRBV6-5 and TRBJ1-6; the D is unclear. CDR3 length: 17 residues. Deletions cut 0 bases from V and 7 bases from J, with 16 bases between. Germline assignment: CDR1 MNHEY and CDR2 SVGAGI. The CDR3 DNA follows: TGTGCCAGCAGTTACTCGATGGAGGGAGGAGGCAATTCACCCCTCCACTTT. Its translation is CASSYSMEGGGNSPLHF.

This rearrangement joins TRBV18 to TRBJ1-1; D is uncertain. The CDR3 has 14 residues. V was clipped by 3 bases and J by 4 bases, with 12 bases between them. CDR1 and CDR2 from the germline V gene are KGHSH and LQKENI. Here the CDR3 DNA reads TGTGCCAGCTCACCCGGCAGCCCCAGCACTGAAGCTTTCTTT. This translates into CASSPGSPSTEAFF.

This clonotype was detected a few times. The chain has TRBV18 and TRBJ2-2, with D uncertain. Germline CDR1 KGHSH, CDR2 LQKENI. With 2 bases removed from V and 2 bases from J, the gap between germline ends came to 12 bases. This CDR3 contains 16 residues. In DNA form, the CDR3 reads TGTGCCAGCTCACCAAGAAGTCAGATTAACACCGGGGAGCTGTTTTTT. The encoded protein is CASSPRSQINTGELFF.

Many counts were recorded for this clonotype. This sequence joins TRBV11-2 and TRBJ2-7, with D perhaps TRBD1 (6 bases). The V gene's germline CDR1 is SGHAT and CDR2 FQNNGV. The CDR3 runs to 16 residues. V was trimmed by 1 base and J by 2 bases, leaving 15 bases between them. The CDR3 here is CASSLGAGTPPYEQYF. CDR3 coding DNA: TGTGCCAGCAGCTTAGGGGCTGGGACACCCCCCTACGAGCAGTACTTC.

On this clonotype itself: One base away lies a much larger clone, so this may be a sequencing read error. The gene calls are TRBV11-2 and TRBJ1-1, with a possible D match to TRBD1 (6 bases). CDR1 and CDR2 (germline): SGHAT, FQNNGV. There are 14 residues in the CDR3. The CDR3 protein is CASGLKGTNTEAFF. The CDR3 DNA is TGTGCCAGCGGCTTAAAAGGGACAAACACTGAAGCTTTCTTT.

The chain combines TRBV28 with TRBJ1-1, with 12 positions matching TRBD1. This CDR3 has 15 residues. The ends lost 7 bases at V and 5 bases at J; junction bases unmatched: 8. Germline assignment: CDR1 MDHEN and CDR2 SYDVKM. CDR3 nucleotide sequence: TGTGCCAGCAAGTGGGACAGGGGGCGCGGAACTGAAGCTTTCTTT. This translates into CASKWDRGRGTEAFF. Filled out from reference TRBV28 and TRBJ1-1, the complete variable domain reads DVKVTQSSRYLVKRTGEKVFLECVQDMDHENMFWYRQDPGLGLRLIYFSYDVKMKEKGDIPEGYSVSREKKERFSLILESASTNQTSMYLCASKWDRGRGTEAFFGQGTRLTVV.

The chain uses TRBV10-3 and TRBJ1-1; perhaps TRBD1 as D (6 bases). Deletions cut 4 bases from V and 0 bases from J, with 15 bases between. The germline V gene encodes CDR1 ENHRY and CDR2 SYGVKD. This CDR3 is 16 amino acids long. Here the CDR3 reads CAISGEGGNLNTEAFF. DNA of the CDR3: TGTGCCATCAGTGGGGAGGGGGGGAACCTGAACACTGAAGCTTTCTTT.

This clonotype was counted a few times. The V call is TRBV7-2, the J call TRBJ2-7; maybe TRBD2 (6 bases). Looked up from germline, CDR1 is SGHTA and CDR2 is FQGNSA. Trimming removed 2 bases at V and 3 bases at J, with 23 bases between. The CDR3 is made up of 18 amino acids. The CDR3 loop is CASSLSRARGIGSYEQYF. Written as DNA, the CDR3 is TGTGCCAGCAGCTTATCCAGGGCCCGCGGGATCGGTAGCTACGAGCAGTACTTC.

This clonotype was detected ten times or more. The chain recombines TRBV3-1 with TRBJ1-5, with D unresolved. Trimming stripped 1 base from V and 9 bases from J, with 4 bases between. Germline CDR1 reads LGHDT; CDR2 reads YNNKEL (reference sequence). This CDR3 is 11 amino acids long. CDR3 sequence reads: CASSQGGPQHF. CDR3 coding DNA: TGTGCCAGCAGCCAAGGGGGGCCCCAGCATTTT.

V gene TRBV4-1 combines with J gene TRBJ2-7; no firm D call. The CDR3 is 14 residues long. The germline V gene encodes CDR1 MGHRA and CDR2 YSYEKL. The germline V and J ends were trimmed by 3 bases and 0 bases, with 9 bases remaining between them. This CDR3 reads CASSQTHSSYEQYF. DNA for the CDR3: TGCGCCAGCAGCCAGACTCACAGCTCCTACGAGCAGTACTTC.

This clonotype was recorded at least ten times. The CDR3 is CASSPARITYEQYF. CDR3 in DNA: TGCGCCAGCAGCCCCGCGCGGATAACCTACGAGCAGTACTTC. The chain links TRBV5-1 to TRBJ2-7; D gene uncertain. This CDR3 has 14 residues. Deletions cut 4 bases from V and 2 bases from J, with 13 bases between. The germline V gene has CDR1 SGHRS and CDR2 YFSETQ.

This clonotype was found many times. The CDR3 coding sequence is TGTGCCAGCAGTTCCTCCTTCGGGGGGGAAGGGACTGAAGCTTTCTTT. Protein product: CASSSSFGGEGTEAFF. The chain couples TRBV27 to TRBJ1-1; D might be TRBD1 (5 bases). CDR1 is MNHEY and CDR2 is SMNVEV in the germline V gene (reference sequence). Trimming pared 4 bases from V and 5 bases from J, leaving 20 bases between. The length of the CDR3 is 16 residues.

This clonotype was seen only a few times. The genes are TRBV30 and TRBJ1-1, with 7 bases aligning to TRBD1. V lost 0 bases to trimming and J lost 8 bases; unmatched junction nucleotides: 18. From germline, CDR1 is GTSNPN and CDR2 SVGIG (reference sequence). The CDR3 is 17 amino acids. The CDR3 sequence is CAWSVRIALGQKKEAFF. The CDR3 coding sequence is TGTGCCTGGAGTGTAAGGATAGCCCTGGGACAGAAAAAAGAAGCTTTCTTT.

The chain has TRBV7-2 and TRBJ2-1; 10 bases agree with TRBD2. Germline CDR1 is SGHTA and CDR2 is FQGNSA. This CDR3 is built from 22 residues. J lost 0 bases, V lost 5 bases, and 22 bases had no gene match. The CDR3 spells CASSQDLGGLALPRSSYNEQFF. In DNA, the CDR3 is TGTGCCAGCAGCCAAGATCTGGGGGGACTAGCGTTACCAAGGAGCTCCTACAATGAGCAGTTCTTC. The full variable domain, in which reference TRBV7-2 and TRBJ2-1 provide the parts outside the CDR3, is GAGVSQSPSNKVTEKGKDVELRCDPISGHTALYWYRQSLGQGLEFLIYFQGNSAPDKSGLPSDRFSAERTGGSVSTLTIQRTQQEDSAVYLCASSQDLGGLALPRSSYNEQFFGPGTRLTVL.

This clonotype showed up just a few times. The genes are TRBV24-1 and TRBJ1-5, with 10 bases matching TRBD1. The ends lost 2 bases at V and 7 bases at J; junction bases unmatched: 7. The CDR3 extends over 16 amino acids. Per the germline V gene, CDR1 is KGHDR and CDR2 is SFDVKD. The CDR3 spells CATSDWDRGGRQPQHF. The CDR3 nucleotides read TGTGCCACCAGTGATTGGGACAGGGGAGGCAGACAGCCCCAGCATTTT.

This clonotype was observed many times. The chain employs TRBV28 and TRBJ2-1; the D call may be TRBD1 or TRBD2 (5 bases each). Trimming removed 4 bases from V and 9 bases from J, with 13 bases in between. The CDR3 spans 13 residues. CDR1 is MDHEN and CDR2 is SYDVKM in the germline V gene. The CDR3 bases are TGTGCCAGCAGTTCTAGTGGGGCGGGTGAGCAGTTCTTC. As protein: CASSSSGAGEQFF.